One and the same sample provided the 24 T cell receptor beta chains below, sequenced in a study of blood T cells in healthy people across ages. Alongside a J-beta primer mix, a sample-barcoded 5' primer served in a second PCR lasting roughly 6 to 11 cycles. Each CDR3 protein gets one entry after TCRdb re-called the 5' RACE reads with MiXCR. The profile shows 600,000 or so distinct CDR3 sequences, about 30% of them singletons. The sample consisted of blood. Source of these receptors: a woman older than 75 in good health.

In its sample, this clonotype was seen a few times. V and J are TRBV10-3 and TRBJ1-3, with D possibly TRBD1 on 6 matching bases. CDR1 and CDR2 (germline): ENHRY, SYGVKD. The V end was cut by 5 bases, the J end by 4 bases, with 15 bases between. CDR3 length equals 15 residues. The CDR3 loop is CAISTQGEGGNTIYF. The CDR3 DNA is TGTGCCATCAGTACACAGGGTGAAGGGGGAAACACCATATATTTT.

This clonotype was counted ten times or more. This chain uses TRBV12-3 or TRBV12-4 with TRBJ2-4; 8 bases align to TRBD1. The CDR3 covers 14 residues. The V gene end was trimmed by 5 bases and the J gene end by 4 bases; junction bases not matched to a gene: 4. The CDR3 sequence: CASSITGGKNIQYF. CDR3 DNA: TGTGCCAGCAGTATAACAGGGGGAAAAAACATTCAGTACTTC.

This clonotype was seen ten or more times. The V gene is TRBV20-1, the J gene TRBJ2-1, with D tentatively TRBD1 (6 bases). Trimming shortened V by 7 bases and J by 8 bases, and 21 bases separated the two germline ends. The germline V gene encodes CDR1 DFQATT and CDR2 SNEGSKA (reference sequence). CDR3 length equals 14 residues. CDR3 DNA: TGCAGTGTTGAAACGGGACACCCAGGGGATGAGCAGTTCTTC. It codes for CSVETGHPGDEQFF.

This clonotype was observed at least ten times. The chain is built from TRBV6-2 or TRBV6-3 and TRBJ2-3; either TRBD1 or TRBD2 may fit D (5 bases each). This CDR3 comprises 17 residues. Trimming cost V 2 bases and J 2 bases, with 17 bases left between them. CDR1 is MNHEY, CDR2 SVGEGT, per germline. Here the CDR3 reads CASSYGGLSPFTDTQYF. The CDR3 DNA sequence: TGTGCCAGCAGTTACGGGGGTCTATCGCCCTTCACAGATACGCAGTATTTT.

V is TRBV20-1 and J is TRBJ2-7, with 7 bases that match TRBD2. In germline, CDR1 is DFQATT, CDR2 SNEGSKA (reference sequence). The CDR3 spans 15 residues. With V trimmed by 5 bases and J by 7 bases, 17 bases remained unmatched. Here the CDR3 reads CSARRSLAEAVEQYF. In DNA, the CDR3 is TGCAGTGCTCGGAGAAGTCTAGCGGAAGCCGTGGAGCAGTACTTC.

This clonotype has a count of ten or more. The rearrangement links TRBV27 to TRBJ2-1, with D possibly matching TRBD2 (5 bases). CDR1 is MNHEY, CDR2 SMNVEV, per germline (reference sequence). The CDR3 loop spans 15 amino acids. V was shortened by 6 bases and J by 0 bases, with 12 bases between the two germline ends. The chain's CDR3 is CASRVRGSSYNEQFF. CDR3 DNA sequence: TGTGCCAGCAGGGTACGGGGAAGCTCCTACAATGAGCAGTTCTTC.

Ten or more counts support this clonotype. The chain uses TRBV20-1 and TRBJ1-6, with D unresolved. The length of the CDR3 is 14 residues. Germline values: CDR1 DFQATT, CDR2 SNEGSKA (reference sequence). The V and J ends lost 1 base and 6 bases respectively, with 10 bases between them. CDR3 sequence (DNA): TGCAGTGCTAGAGTAGTCGTCGCTAATTCACCCCTCCACTTT. Translation gives CSARVVVANSPLHF.

The chain is built from TRBV21-1 and TRBJ1-6; TRBD1 is the table's D call, not checked against the DNA. TRBV21-1 is a known pseudogene. The CDR3 totals 19 residues. The CDR3 sequence is CASSKADETGRVLNSPPHF. CDR3 nucleotides: TGTGCCAGCAGCAAAGCCGATGAAACAGGGCGGGTTTTGAATTCACCCCCCCACTTT.

This clonotype was seen a handful of times. V gene TRBV7-9 combines with J gene TRBJ2-7; D possibly corresponds to TRBD2 (7 bases). The CDR3 length is 16 residues. Germline V CDR1 and CDR2: SEHNR, FQNEAQ (reference sequence). Deletions cut 6 bases from V and 0 bases from J, with 18 bases between. The CDR3 bases are TGTGCCAGCAGGGGTTCGGGGAGGGGGAGCTCCTACGAGCAGTACTTC. It yields the protein CASRGSGRGSSYEQYF.

Comments on this clonotype: This clone may be a read error of a much larger clone one base away. This chain connects TRBV7-2 to TRBJ1-4, with D possibly TRBD1 on 5 matching bases. Trimming took off 5 bases at V and 6 bases at J, with 13 bases between the two ends. From germline, CDR1 is SGHTA and CDR2 FQGNSA. This CDR3 is built from 14 residues. The CDR3 sequence: CASSKQDLDEKLFF. CDR3 coding DNA: TGTGCCAGCAGCAAACAGGATCTTGATGAAAAACTGTTTTTT.

This sequence joins TRBV7-2 and TRBJ2-7, with D hard to call. The V and J ends lost 3 bases and 2 bases respectively, with 8 bases between them. This CDR3 has 13 amino acids. Germline CDR1 SGHTA, CDR2 FQGNSA. This CDR3 reads CASSFDLAYEQYF. The CDR3 region has the DNA TGTGCCAGCAGCTTTGATCTGGCCTACGAGCAGTACTTC.

This clonotype was observed once. This chain uses TRBV29-1 with TRBJ2-3; D unresolved. Germline V lookup: CDR1 SQVTM, CDR2 ANQGSEA. V was trimmed by 6 bases and J by 2 bases, leaving 12 bases between them. CDR3 size: 13 residues. CDR3 sequence reads: CSVDNSPTDTQYF. The CDR3, as DNA: TGCAGCGTCGATAATTCGCCCACAGATACGCAGTATTTT.

There are many counts of this clonotype. This sequence joins TRBV29-1 and TRBJ2-7; no clear D. The V and J ends lost 3 bases and 0 bases respectively, with 18 bases between them. This CDR3 has 16 amino acids. The germline CDR1 and CDR2 sequences are SQVTM and ANQGSEA. CDR3 DNA sequence: TGCAGCGTTGAGGATGTAGCCACTCGCGGCTCCTACGAGCAGTACTTC. It is translated as CSVEDVATRGSYEQYF.

This clonotype showed up just a few times. This rearrangement joins TRBV29-1 to TRBJ1-1; D is ambiguous. Per germline, CDR1 SQVTM and CDR2 ANQGSEA. The CDR3 is made up of 13 amino acids. Trimming cost V 6 bases and J 2 bases, with 13 bases left between them. CDR3 in amino acids: CSVEGIVNTEAFF. CDR3 in DNA: TGCAGCGTGGAGGGAATTGTTAACACTGAAGCTTTCTTT. The whole variable domain, remainder taken from reference TRBV29-1 and TRBJ1-1, is SAVISQKPSRDICQRGTSLTIQCQVDSQVTMMFWYRQQPGQSLTLIATANQGSEATYESGFVIDKFPISRPNLTFSTLTVSNMSPEDSSIYLCSVEGIVNTEAFFGQGTRLTVV.

The chain links TRBV7-2 to TRBJ1-2; 10 bases agree with TRBD1. Trimming cost V 3 bases and J 7 bases; bases outside gene matches: 5. CDR1 is SGHTA, CDR2 FQGNSA, per germline. This CDR3 comprises 14 residues. The CDR3: CASSFDRGQVGYTF. The CDR3 DNA is TGTGCCAGCAGCTTTGACAGGGGGCAGGTTGGCTACACCTTC.

The chain has TRBV28 and TRBJ2-3, with 10 bases matching TRBD2. The V gene end was trimmed by 1 base and the J gene end by 8 bases; junction bases not matched to a gene: 6. This CDR3 spans 15 amino acids. Germline values: CDR1 MDHEN, CDR2 SYDVKM. CDR3 sequence: CASSLSLAGTTTQYF. The CDR3 nucleotides read TGTGCCAGCAGTTTATCACTAGCGGGGACAACTACGCAGTATTTT.

There are a few counts of this clonotype. This could be a read error, since a much larger clone is one nucleotide away. The V call is TRBV4-2, the J call TRBJ1-2, with 9 bases identical to TRBD1. The V gene end was trimmed by 0 bases and the J gene end by 5 bases; junction bases not matched to a gene: 7. Germline V gene lookup returns CDR1 LGHNA and CDR2 YNFKEQ. CDR3 length: 16 residues. This chain's CDR3 is CASSQDARGQGYGYTF. The DNA for the CDR3 is TGTGCCAGCAGCCAAGATGCGCGGGGACAGGGTTATGGCTACACCTTC.

This chain uses TRBV12-3 or TRBV12-4 with TRBJ2-4; a weak D match, TRBD1 (6 bases). The V end lost 3 bases, the J end lost 0 bases, and 21 bases lay between the germline ends. This CDR3 is built from 19 residues. This CDR3 is CASSFSHGGSDLAKNIQYF. For the CDR3, the DNA is TGTGCCAGCAGTTTTTCCCATGGGGGCAGTGACCTAGCCAAAAACATTCAGTACTTC.

This clonotype was seen at least ten times. J is TRBJ2-7 and V is TRBV6-5; D call uncertain. The ends were cut back, 5 bases at V and 5 bases at J, with 22 bases in the middle. This CDR3 comprises 16 residues. The germline V gene has CDR1 MNHEY and CDR2 SVGAGI. CDR3 sequence reads: CASSRTGSSKPHEQYF. CDR3 nucleotides: TGTGCCAGCAGTCGTACCGGGTCCAGCAAACCCCACGAGCAGTACTTC.

The genes are TRBV20-1 and TRBJ2-7; 7 bases line up with TRBD2. The CDR3 loop spans 15 amino acids. J lost 3 bases, V lost 3 bases, and 11 bases had no gene match. CDR1 DFQATT and CDR2 SNEGSKA come from the germline V gene (reference sequence). The CDR3 is CSASAELAEIYEQYF. CDR3 in DNA: TGCAGTGCTAGTGCCGAGCTAGCGGAAATCTACGAGCAGTACTTC.

This clonotype was detected many times. This rearrangement joins TRBV7-2 to TRBJ2-7; D may be TRBD2 (6 bases). The germline gives CDR1 SGHTA, CDR2 FQGNSA. V was cut by 5 bases and J by 4 bases, with 18 bases left in between. This CDR3 has 15 amino acids. CDR3 DNA: TGTGCCAGCAGCCCCGGCGGAGGGAGGCGATACGAGCAGTACTTC. This codes for CASSPGGGRRYEQYF.

Turning to this clonotype: A single base separates this from a much larger clone, so it may be a read error. The chain recombines TRBV28 with TRBJ2-5, with D possibly matching TRBD1 (6 bases). V was clipped by 6 bases and J by 5 bases, with 13 bases between them. Germline CDR1 MDHEN, CDR2 SYDVKM. The CDR3 contains 13 residues. The CDR3 spells CASSTGFAETQYF. The CDR3 nucleotides are TGTGCCAGCAGCACAGGGTTCGCGGAGACCCAGTACTTC.

This clonotype came up a few times. V and J are TRBV11-3 and TRBJ2-5; 10 bases are shared with TRBD1. V was pared by 1 base and J by 11 bases, with 13 bases of the junction left unmatched. The CDR3 covers 16 residues. Germline CDR1 and CDR2: SGHNT and YENEEA. DNA for the CDR3: TGTGCCAGCAGCTTAGGTCCCGGACAGGGGGAGGATGAGCAGTACTTC. It is translated as CASSLGPGQGEDEQYF.

This clonotype has at least ten counts. The CDR3 bases are TGTGCCAGTAGCAGGGGGCTAGTGATGGGCACAGATACGCAGTATTTT. Residues: CASSRGLVMGTDTQYF. The rearrangement uses TRBV6-6 and TRBJ2-3; the match to TRBD1 covers 8 bases. This CDR3 is built from 16 residues. V shed 9 bases, J shed 1 base, and the junction held 12 bases outside the gene matches. Germline V gene lookup returns CDR1 MNHNY and CDR2 SVGAGI (reference sequence).